Shown below are 29 T cell receptor beta chains from a single sample sequenced in a study of long-term antiretroviral therapy in people with HIV. Samples were assayed with immunoSEQ v3.0 at survey level. Sequencing was performed with immunoSEQ multiplex PCR; in TCRdb, only in-frame clones are kept and a portion is missing. This repertoire shows 20,000 to 30,000 clones, over 75% found once; its top ten account for almost 9%. The source material was unsorted PBMCs, sampled 4.7 to 5 years after starting antiretroviral therapy. Every receptor here comes from a middle-aged man with HIV.

This clone has only a few counts. The genes are TRBV19 and TRBJ2-7, with 7 bases that match TRBD1. Looked up from germline, CDR1 is LNHDA and CDR2 is SQIVND (reference sequence). J was trimmed by 4 bases and V by 9 bases; bases with no gene match: 12. The CDR3 loop spans 14 amino acids. This chain's CDR3 is CASTNTGTAYEQYF. In nucleotides, the CDR3 is TGTGCCAGCACCAATACCGGGACAGCGTACGAGCAGTACTTC. Variable domain in full (rest from reference TRBV19 and TRBJ2-7): DGGITQSPKYLFRKEGQNVTLSCEQNLNHDAMYWYRQDPGQGLRLIYYSQIVNDFQKGDIAEGYSVSREKKESFPLTVTSAQKNPTAFYLCASTNTGTAYEQYFGPGTRLTVT.

The chain uses TRBV7-9 and TRBJ2-7; possible D gene TRBD2, 5 bases. Trimming cost V 5 bases and J 5 bases, with 16 bases left between them. The CDR3 is 14 residues long. The germline V gene has CDR1 SEHNR and CDR2 FQNEAQ (reference sequence). The DNA for the CDR3 is TGTGCCAGCAGCCTGGACGGGAAGGACGACGAGCAGTACTTC. Translation: CASSLDGKDDEQYF.

The genes are TRBV10-3 and TRBJ2-5, with D hard to call. The CDR3 covers 12 residues. The germline CDR1 and CDR2 sequences are ENHRY and SYGVKD. The V end lost 3 bases, the J end lost 1 base, and 3 bases lay between the germline ends. CDR3 nucleotides: TGTGCCATCAGTGACTTCCAAGAGACCCAGTACTTC. It specifies CAISDFQETQYF.

The chain uses TRBV5-1 and TRBJ1-1, with no clear D. Germline V gene lookup returns CDR1 SGHRS and CDR2 YFSETQ. V lost 1 base and J lost 0, with 10 bases in between. The CDR3 has 15 residues. The CDR3 DNA sequence: TGCGCCAGCAGCTTGATTAACGATTTGAACACTGAAGCTTTCTTT. Encoded protein: CASSLINDLNTEAFF.

V is TRBV5-1 and J is TRBJ2-7; TRBD1 aligns across 11 bases. CDR1 is SGHRS and CDR2 is YFSETQ in the germline V gene. The CDR3 consists of 15 residues. V lost 4 bases and J lost 3; bases outside the gene matches: 6. CDR3 nucleotide sequence: TGCGCCAGCAGCACCGGGACAGGGGGTTACTACGAGCAGTACTTC. This translates into CASSTGTGGYYEQYF.

This sequence joins TRBV23-1 and TRBJ1-6; 7 nucleotides line up with TRBD1. TRBV23-1 is filed as an ORF, its function uncertain. Trimming at V came to 4 bases and at J to 0 bases, leaving 15 bases not matched to a gene. This CDR3 contains 20 residues. CDR3 coding DNA: TGCGCCAGCAGTCTAAAACTCACAACAGGGGACCTCTCCTATAATTCACCCCTCCACTTT. This codes for CASSLKLTTGDLSYNSPLHF.

The genes are TRBV23-1 and TRBJ1-1; D gene ambiguous. TRBV23-1 carries the ORF label, with uncertain function. V shed 1 base and J shed 1 base, with 4 bases lying between them. CDR3 length equals 13 residues. CDR3 region: CASSQLGNTEAFF. CDR3 DNA: TGCGCCAGCAGTCAATTGGGGAACACTGAAGCTTTCTTT.

The chain links TRBV19 to TRBJ2-1, with 9 bases aligning to TRBD2. This CDR3 is 16 amino acids long. J gave up 5 bases and V 6 bases, and 11 bases lay outside the gene matches. CDR1 and CDR2 (germline): LNHDA, SQIVND (reference sequence). CDR3 bases: TGTGCCAGTAGCCAGTTTAGCGGGGGTGCAAACAATGAGCAGTTCTTC. Amino acids: CASSQFSGGANNEQFF.

The chain has TRBV27 and TRBJ2-3; 8 nucleotides line up with TRBD1. The CDR3 length is 16 residues. Germline CDR1 MNHEY, CDR2 SMNVEV (reference sequence). V shed 2 bases, J shed 3 bases, and the junction held 7 bases outside the gene matches. The DNA for the CDR3 is TGTGCCAGCAGTTTACTCGCAGGGGGCCTTACAGATACGCAGTATTTT. It yields the protein CASSLLAGGLTDTQYF.

Judged by abundance, this clone is medium-sized. The chain combines TRBV5-6 with TRBJ2-7; TRBD1 might be the D (6 bases). V was cut by 4 bases and J by 5 bases, with 10 bases left in between. This CDR3 is built from 12 residues. Germline-derived CDR1 and CDR2 are SGHDT and YYEEEE. CDR3 sequence: CASSTGNNEQYF. In nucleotides, the CDR3 is TGTGCCAGCAGCACAGGGAACAACGAGCAGTACTTC.

J is TRBJ2-1 and V is TRBV27, with 7 bases fitting TRBD1. From germline, CDR1 is MNHEY and CDR2 SMNVEV (reference sequence). Trimming cost V 8 bases and J 5 bases; bases outside gene matches: 12. This CDR3 contains 15 residues. CDR3: CASGRQGYPHNEQFF. Here the CDR3 DNA reads TGTGCCAGCGGGCGACAGGGCTACCCCCACAATGAGCAGTTCTTC.

The rearrangement joins TRBV29-1 to TRBJ2-2; D call uncertain. CDR3 size: 11 residues. V shed 4 bases and J shed 6 bases, with 6 bases lying between them. CDR1 is SQVTM, CDR2 ANQGSEA, per germline. The CDR3 sequence is CSVASPGELFF. DNA of the CDR3: TGCAGCGTTGCTAGTCCCGGGGAGCTGTTTTTT.

This clone has just a few counts. The chain couples TRBV27 to TRBJ2-7; TRBD1 matches at 7 bases. Unmatched junction bases numbered 14, after V lost 3 bases and J lost 3 bases. This CDR3 has 17 residues. The germline V gene encodes CDR1 MNHEY and CDR2 SMNVEV (reference sequence). The CDR3, as DNA: TGTGCCAGCAGTTTTACCCACACAGGGGCGCAGGTCTACGAGCAGTACTTC. This codes for CASSFTHTGAQVYEQYF.

The CDR3 region has the DNA TGTGCCAGCAGTTATTCCAGCTCTGGAAACACCATATATTTT. Amino acids: CASSYSSSGNTIYF. The rearrangement joins TRBV6-6 to TRBJ1-3; D gene uncertain. The CDR3 is made up of 14 amino acids. The germline gives CDR1 MNHNY, CDR2 SVGAGI (reference sequence). Trimming took 3 bases from V and 0 from J, leaving 6 bases between them.

V usage is TRBV18 and J usage is TRBJ2-3, with D possibly being TRBD2 (6 bases). V lost 2 bases and J 2 bases, leaving 17 bases between the germline ends. The CDR3 has 17 amino acids. Germline V lookup: CDR1 KGHSH, CDR2 LQKENI. CDR3 amino acids: CASSPIRRAGNTDTQYF. In DNA, the CDR3 is TGTGCCAGCTCACCAATCCGCAGAGCGGGTAACACAGATACGCAGTATTTT.

The CDR3 sequence is CASSLVASGRNPYEQYF. CDR3 in DNA: TGTGCCAGCAGCTTAGTGGCTAGCGGGAGGAACCCCTACGAGCAGTACTTC. This chain links TRBV7-2 with TRBJ2-7, with 11 bases lining up with TRBD2. The length of the CDR3 is 17 residues. The J segment lost 2 bases and the V segment lost 1 base, leaving 7 bases of the junction unmatched. CDR1 and CDR2 (germline): SGHTA, FQGNSA.

V and J are TRBV6-1 and TRBJ2-1; the match to TRBD2 covers 7 bases. Germline V gene sequence: CDR1 MNHNS, CDR2 SASEGT. CDR3 length equals 15 residues. Trimming took 2 bases from V and 6 from J; bases not matched to a gene: 7. The CDR3 loop is CASSEPWREGNEQFF. The CDR3 region has the DNA TGTGCCAGCAGTGAACCGTGGAGGGAGGGCAATGAGCAGTTCTTC.

CDR3 amino acids: CASRLSGTAGGSNQPQHF. As DNA, the CDR3 is TGTGCAAGTCGCTTATCCGGGACAGCCGGGGGTAGCAATCAGCCCCAGCATTTT. The gene calls are TRBV12-2 and TRBJ1-5; the tabulated D call, TRBD1, remains unverified against the DNA. TRBV12-2 represents a pseudogene. The CDR3 has 18 residues.

This chain connects TRBV5-6 to TRBJ2-1, with 12 bases aligning to TRBD1. Trimming at V came to 0 bases and at J to 7 bases, leaving 5 bases not matched to a gene. Germline CDR1 SGHDT, CDR2 YYEEEE. The CDR3 covers 16 residues. CDR3 in DNA: TGTGCCAGCAGCTTGGAGGGACAGGGGGCACAAAATGAGCAGTTCTTC. As protein: CASSLEGQGAQNEQFF.

The chain links TRBV6-6 to TRBJ1-1, with no clear D. CDR3 length: 12 amino acids. Looked up from germline, CDR1 is MNHNY and CDR2 is SVGAGI (reference sequence). V was pared by 4 bases and J by 6 bases, with 9 bases between. The CDR3 loop is CASSSARAEAFF. The CDR3 coding sequence is TGTGCCAGCAGTTCCGCGAGGGCTGAAGCTTTCTTT.

V usage is TRBV10-1 and J usage is TRBJ2-3; no clear D. This CDR3 region has 14 residues. Trimming cost V 5 bases and J 0 bases, with 9 bases left between them. Per the germline V gene, CDR1 is WNHNN and CDR2 is SYGVQD (reference sequence). The CDR3 region has the DNA TGCGCCAGCAGTCAGAGCTCTAGCACAGATACGCAGTATTTT. Its translation is CASSQSSSTDTQYF.

The rearrangement joins TRBV28 to TRBJ1-5; D call uncertain. Looked up from germline, CDR1 is MDHEN and CDR2 is SYDVKM. V was trimmed by 1 base and J by 7 bases, leaving 11 bases between them. CDR3 length: 14 amino acids. The CDR3 DNA reads as TGTGCCAGCAGTTTATTCCTGATCGGGCAGCCCCAGCATTTT. Translating it yields CASSLFLIGQPQHF. The complete variable domain, with remaining parts taken from reference TRBV28 and TRBJ1-5, reads DVKVTQSSRYLVKRTGEKVFLECVQDMDHENMFWYRQDPGLGLRLIYFSYDVKMKEKGDIPEGYSVSREKKERFSLILESASTNQTSMYLCASSLFLIGQPQHFGDGTRLSIL.

The chain joins TRBV7-2 to TRBJ2-1, with TRBD2 matching over 9 bases. CDR3 length: 17 amino acids. V lost 1 base, J lost 4 bases, and 8 bases stayed unmatched. Germline assignment: CDR1 SGHTA and CDR2 FQGNSA. The CDR3 DNA is TGTGCCAGCAGCTTAGTAATCGTGACTAGCGGATACAATGAGCAGTTCTTC. Translated, it gives CASSLVIVTSGYNEQFF.

V gene TRBV6-5 combines with J gene TRBJ2-7, with D perhaps TRBD1 (6 bases). Per germline, CDR1 MNHEY and CDR2 SVGAGI. This CDR3 contains 14 residues. The V gene lost 6 bases and the J gene lost 5 bases, with 17 bases spanning the gap. The DNA for the CDR3 is TGTGCCAGCAGCCCAAGGGGGTCCCCCCACGAGCAGTACTTC. This gives the protein CASSPRGSPHEQYF.

The V and J genes are TRBV6-5 and TRBJ2-1; D is unclear. This CDR3 is built from 15 residues. The V end was cut by 0 bases, the J end by 7 bases, with 13 bases between. Germline V lookup: CDR1 MNHEY, CDR2 SVGAGI. This chain's CDR3 is CASSYSPTVTNEQFF. In DNA, the CDR3 is TGTGCCAGCAGTTACTCGCCAACAGTCACTAATGAGCAGTTCTTC.

The chain recombines TRBV28 with TRBJ1-1; maybe TRBD1 (5 bases). This CDR3 has 15 residues. The germline V and J ends were trimmed by 3 bases and 3 bases, with 14 bases remaining between them. Germline values: CDR1 MDHEN, CDR2 SYDVKM. The CDR3 DNA follows: TGTGCCAGCAGTTTTTTCCGGGACGGGGACACTGAAGCTTTCTTT. It translates to CASSFFRDGDTEAFF.

The V call is TRBV2, the J call TRBJ1-1; D is ambiguous. The CDR3 has 13 amino acids. Trimming took 7 bases from V and 1 from J, leaving 10 bases between them. CDR1 and CDR2 from the germline V gene are SNHLY and FYNNEI. The CDR3 reads CASTTEKNTEAFF. The CDR3 DNA reads TGTGCCAGCACCACAGAGAAGAACACTGAAGCTTTCTTT.

V is TRBV12-5 and J is TRBJ2-7; unclear D gene. The CDR3 extends over 11 amino acids. V lost 2 bases to trimming and J lost 7 bases, with 6 bases between them. Germline CDR1 is LGHNT and CDR2 is FRNRAP. The CDR3 loop is CASGLLWEQYF. For the CDR3, the DNA is TGTGCTAGTGGTTTGCTGTGGGAGCAGTACTTC.

This sequence joins TRBV9 and TRBJ2-7; 9 bases fit TRBD1. The CDR3 spans 14 residues. From germline, CDR1 is SGDLS and CDR2 YYNGEE. V was clipped by 3 bases and J by 4 bases; unmatched bases: 5. The CDR3 here is CASSAGQGGYEQYF. In DNA, the CDR3 is TGTGCCAGCAGCGCGGGACAGGGAGGGTACGAGCAGTACTTC.